This TCR beta chain stems from a study of T-cell reconstitution after alpha-beta-depleted transplantation in children. General study results and limits: Expanded clones from the graft, numbering several hundred, reportedly supplied alpha-beta T cells about two months after transplant.

At least ten counts were recorded for this clonotype. Its antigen is unknown. TCRbeta library construction was performed incorporating unique molecular identifiers. Using its own MiXCR run on the PCR reads, TCRdb lists one record per CDR3 protein. This table has 200,000 to 250,000 distinct CDR3 sequences, 6.5% to 9% appearing once. Germline CDR1 reads SGHTA; CDR2 reads FQGTGA. The CDR3 runs 13 residues. Trimming shortened V by 5 bases and J by 8 bases, and 13 bases separated the two germline ends. The origin of this receptor is a male patient aged 10 to 17 who had a stem cell transplant for acute lymphoblastic leukemia, so the T cells may come from the graft donor. The sequences come from PBMCs, mostly from graft donor cells, collected 180 days after TCRalphabeta/CD19-depleted stem cell transplant. The gene calls are TRBV7-3 and TRBJ2-1; possibly TRBD2 for D (5 bases). CDR3 nucleotide sequence: TGTGCCAGCAGCCCCTCCAGTAGCGATGAGCAGTTCTTC. Protein: CASSPSSSDEQFF.